The 30 T cell receptor beta chains given below trace back to one sample, sequenced in a study of blood T cell repertoires in COVID-19. TCRdb keeps only in-frame clones here, not all; method: immunoSEQ multiplex PCR. The data show 200,000 or so clones, 80% to 90% seen once. Sequences were obtained from PBMCs or T cells enriched from blood (not recorded which). The receptors shown here come from a woman between 35 and 50 years old with acute COVID-19.

The chain links TRBV7-2 to TRBJ2-1, with 11 bases that match TRBD2. The V gene end was trimmed by 4 bases and the J gene end by 7 bases; junction bases not matched to a gene: 6. The CDR3 is 15 amino acids. Germline V gene data show CDR1 as SGHTA and CDR2 as FQGNSA. The CDR3 region has the DNA TGTGCCAGCAGCTATAGCGGGAGGGCCAAGAATGAGCAGTTCTTC. This gives the protein CASSYSGRAKNEQFF.

The chain uses TRBV6-4 and TRBJ2-2, with D possibly TRBD1 on 7 matching bases. Germline V CDR1 and CDR2: MRHNA, SNTAGT. V was clipped by 8 bases and J by 5 bases, with 30 bases between them. The CDR3 sequence is 19 residues long. In DNA, the CDR3 is TGTGCCAGCCCATTAAGGGGGCTTTTTGGAGGGCGCAGGACCGGGGAGCTGTTTTTT. Its protein product is CASPLRGLFGGRRTGELFF.

This chain links TRBV3-1 (or the pseudogene TRBV3-2) with TRBJ2-7, with 7 bases matching TRBD2. The V gene's germline CDR1 is LGHDT and CDR2 YNNKEL (reference sequence). With 4 bases clipped from V and 12 bases from J, the junction kept 12 bases outside the gene matches. The CDR3 is made up of 13 amino acids. The CDR3 loop reads CASSPSSLLALYF. Written as DNA, the CDR3 is TGTGCCAGCAGCCCTTCCTCACTACTAGCGCTGTACTTC.

V and J are TRBV9 and TRBJ2-7; 9 bases map to TRBD2. The germline V gene has CDR1 SGDLS and CDR2 YYNGEE. V shed 3 bases and J 7 bases; nucleotides not matched to a gene: 11. This CDR3 has 15 amino acids. CDR3 DNA sequence: TGTGCCAGCAGCGCATCTAGCGGGACCGGGGGGGAGCAGTACTTC. Its protein is CASSASSGTGGEQYF.

This rearrangement joins TRBV2 to TRBJ1-5; weak D call: TRBD1 (5 bases). Deletions cut 7 bases from V and 0 bases from J, with 13 bases between. CDR1 is SNHLY, CDR2 FYNNEI, per germline. This CDR3 comprises 15 residues. The CDR3 DNA sequence: TGTGCCAGCACCTTACTTGACAGTAGCAATCAGCCCCAGCATTTT. This gives the protein CASTLLDSSNQPQHF.

The V call is TRBV7-2, the J call TRBJ2-5, with D possibly being TRBD2 (6 bases). V was shortened by 1 base and J by 2 bases, with 11 bases between the two germline ends. The CDR3 length is 15 residues. Germline V CDR1 and CDR2: SGHTA, FQGNSA. CDR3 amino acids: CASSLGAGRQETQYF. The CDR3 DNA reads TGTGCCAGCAGCTTAGGAGCAGGGAGGCAAGAGACCCAGTACTTC.

The chain links TRBV7-3 to TRBJ2-3; D perhaps matches TRBD2 (5 bases). Germline CDR1 reads SGHTA; CDR2 reads FQGTGA. Trimming shortened V by 0 bases and J by 2 bases, and 12 bases separated the two germline ends. The CDR3 length is 16 residues. CDR3 sequence: CASSLTGRLITDTQYF. As DNA, the CDR3 is TGTGCCAGCAGCTTAACGGGGAGACTGATCACAGATACGCAGTATTTT.

This sequence joins TRBV28 and TRBJ1-5, with 8 bases identical to TRBD1. Losses at the gene ends were 4 bases for V and 7 bases for J; bases not matched to a gene: 12. CDR3 length equals 16 residues. CDR1 is MDHEN, CDR2 SYDVKM, per germline. The DNA for the CDR3 is TGTGCCAGCAGTTCCCCCTGGAGGGACAGGACCCAGCCCCAGCATTTT. Translation gives CASSSPWRDRTQPQHF.

This chain connects TRBV19 to TRBJ1-2; D perhaps matches TRBD1 (6 bases). CDR1 is LNHDA, CDR2 SQIVND, per germline (reference sequence). Trimming cost V 10 bases and J 4 bases, with 16 bases left between them. This CDR3 region has 13 residues. CDR3 in amino acids: CATNDRPPYGYTF. The CDR3, as DNA: TGTGCCACCAACGACAGGCCTCCCTATGGCTACACCTTC.

V usage is TRBV18 and J usage is TRBJ2-5; 10 bases match TRBD2. Germline-derived CDR1 and CDR2 are KGHSH and LQKENI. This CDR3 is 17 amino acids long. The V segment lost 3 bases and the J segment 4 bases; nucleotides outside the gene matches: 11. CDR3 DNA sequence: TGTGCCAGCTCACCCCCGGGACTAGCGAGCCAGTTAGAGACCCAGTACTTC. This gives the protein CASSPPGLASQLETQYF.

The CDR3 region has the DNA TGTGCCAGCAGCCGCCGGGACACGGCTGCCTACGAGCAGTACTTC. Translation: CASSRRDTAAYEQYF. J is TRBJ2-7 and V is TRBV28, with a tentative D call TRBD1 (6 bases). The germline V and J ends were trimmed by 6 bases and 2 bases, with 17 bases remaining between them. The CDR3 has 15 amino acids. Germline CDR1 is MDHEN and CDR2 is SYDVKM.

The table lists this clone with a few counts. The V call is TRBV4-1, the J call TRBJ1-6, with D perhaps matching TRBD1 (6 bases). Trimming pared 4 bases from V and 9 bases from J, leaving 13 bases between. This CDR3 has 14 residues. Germline CDR1 and CDR2: MGHRA and YSYEKL. The CDR3 bases are TGCGCCAGCAGCCCCGCGACAGGCGGTTCACCCCTCCACTTT. This translates into CASSPATGGSPLHF.

V and J are TRBV28 and TRBJ2-7, with 7 nucleotides matching TRBD1. The CDR3 length is 16 residues. The J segment lost 3 bases and the V segment lost 6 bases, leaving 14 bases of the junction unmatched. Germline CDR1 MDHEN, CDR2 SYDVKM. CDR3 residues: CASRLDRALESYEQYF. CDR3 in DNA: TGTGCCAGCAGATTAGACAGGGCACTAGAAAGCTACGAGCAGTACTTC. Filled out from reference TRBV28 and TRBJ2-7, the complete variable domain reads DVKVTQSSRYLVKRTGEKVFLECVQDMDHENMFWYRQDPGLGLRLIYFSYDVKMKEKGDIPEGYSVSREKKERFSLILESASTNQTSMYLCASRLDRALESYEQYFGPGTRLTVT.

The rearrangement uses TRBV2 and TRBJ2-3; TRBD2 matches at 7 bases. Germline CDR1 SNHLY, CDR2 FYNNEI. After removal of 6 bases from V and 6 bases from J, the junction contained 27 bases not matched to a gene. This CDR3 spans 20 amino acids. As DNA, the CDR3 is TGTGCCAGCAGCCAAAGGGATCTAGCGGTCTACTCAACCGACGGGGATACGCAGTATTTT. It codes for CASSQRDLAVYSTDGDTQYF.

This clone was found a few times. V and J are TRBV5-1 and TRBJ1-2; D gene unclear. CDR3 size: 17 residues. V lost 2 bases to trimming and J lost 2 bases, with 19 bases between them. Germline V CDR1 and CDR2: SGHRS, YFSETQ. DNA for the CDR3: TGCGCCAGCAGCTTTTCCGGAGGACGTGCCCTAAACTATGGCTACACCTTC. This sequence encodes CASSFSGGRALNYGYTF. Full variable domain (outside the CDR3, taken from reference TRBV5-1 and TRBJ1-2): KAGVTQTPRYLIKTRGQQVTLSCSPISGHRSVSWYQQTPGQGLQFLFEYFSETQRNKGNFPGRFSGRQFSNSRSEMNVSTLELGDSALYLCASSFSGGRALNYGYTFGSGTRLTVV.

The chain joins TRBV7-3 to TRBJ2-3; D possibly corresponds to TRBD1 (6 bases). Trimming removed 6 bases from V and 9 bases from J, with 19 bases in between. Germline CDR1 and CDR2: SGHTA and FQGTGA. CDR3 length: 14 amino acids. The chain's CDR3 is CASRAGQTTGTQYF. The DNA for the CDR3 is TGTGCCAGCAGAGCAGGACAGACGACCGGGACGCAGTATTTT.

CDR3 DNA: TGTGCCAGCAGGGTAAACAGGGGTTCCGGGGAGCTGTTTTTT. Its translation is CASRVNRGSGELFF. The chain uses TRBV6-5 and TRBJ2-2; 7 bases fit TRBD1. The CDR3 contains 14 residues. V lost 6 bases and J lost 6; bases outside the gene matches: 7. The germline CDR1 and CDR2 sequences are MNHEY and SVGAGI.

The V gene is TRBV4-1, the J gene TRBJ2-1; D might be TRBD2 (6 bases). From germline, CDR1 is MGHRA and CDR2 YSYEKL. The germline V and J ends were trimmed by 1 base and 10 bases, with 8 bases remaining between them. The CDR3 contains 12 residues. The CDR3 sequence: CASSQVGGEQFF. Written as DNA, the CDR3 is TGCGCCAGCAGCCAAGTAGGAGGGGAGCAGTTCTTC.

This clone was found once. This chain uses TRBV7-8 with TRBJ1-3, with 7 bases aligning to TRBD1. Looked up from germline, CDR1 is SGHVS and CDR2 is FQNEAQ. The junction had 5 bases not matched to a gene; V was cut back by 5 bases and J by 4 bases. CDR3 length: 14 amino acids. CDR3 sequence reads: CASSHRGSGNTIYF. The DNA of the CDR3 is TGTGCCAGCAGCCACAGGGGTTCGGGAAACACCATATATTTT. The full variable domain, its missing parts supplied by reference TRBV7-8 and TRBJ1-3, is GAGVSQSPRYKVAKRGQDVALRCDPISGHVSLFWYQQALGQGPEFLTYFQNEAQLDKSGLPSDRFFAERPEGSVSTLKIQRTQQEDSAVYLCASSHRGSGNTIYFGEGSWLTVV.

The chain combines TRBV3-1 (or the pseudogene TRBV3-2) with TRBJ2-1; D is perhaps TRBD2 (6 bases). The CDR3 is 14 residues long. V was trimmed by 5 bases and J by 3 bases, leaving 11 bases between them. Germline-derived CDR1 and CDR2 are LGHDT and YNNKEL (reference sequence). CDR3 in DNA: TGTGCCAGCAGCTTTGGGGGGTACTACAATGAGCAGTTCTTC. Translated, it gives CASSFGGYYNEQFF.

The chain links TRBV9 to TRBJ2-1; 7 bases align to TRBD2. This CDR3 region has 17 residues. CDR1 is SGDLS and CDR2 is YYNGEE in the germline V gene. V gave up 3 bases and J gave up 4 bases; unmatched junction bases: 13. CDR3 nucleotide sequence: TGTGCCAGCAGCGGTCAACGGGACTACCATTTTTACAATGAGCAGTTCTTC. Protein: CASSGQRDYHFYNEQFF.

This clone occurred many times. The chain carries TRBV10-1 and TRBJ2-2; 7 nucleotides line up with TRBD2. Germline CDR1 and CDR2: WNHNN and SYGVQD (reference sequence). J gave up 5 bases and V 6 bases, and 6 bases lay outside the gene matches. CDR3 size: 14 residues. Here the CDR3 DNA reads TGCGCCAGCAGCCAGCGGGGTACGACCGGGGAGCTGTTTTTT. Its translation: CASSQRGTTGELFF.

The V call is TRBV28, the J call TRBJ1-6; a weak D match, TRBD1 (5 bases). V dropped 3 bases and J dropped 14 bases, with 8 bases sitting between them. The CDR3 has 11 residues. Germline V gene sequence: CDR1 MDHEN, CDR2 SYDVKM. Here the CDR3 DNA reads TGTGCCAGCAGTTTGGGGCGCACCCTCCACTTT. Its translation: CASSLGRTLHF.

This rearrangement joins TRBV9 to TRBJ2-1; D perhaps matches TRBD2 (5 bases). The length of the CDR3 is 12 residues. CDR1 is SGDLS and CDR2 is YYNGEE in the germline V gene. V was cut by 7 bases and J by 14 bases, with 19 bases left in between. CDR3: CASGDTAAREFF. CDR3 sequence (DNA): TGTGCCAGCGGAGACACGGCGGCGAGGGAGTTCTTC.

This clone appeared once. The chain uses TRBV28 and TRBJ1-1; weak D call: TRBD1 (6 bases). CDR1 and CDR2 (germline): MDHEN, SYDVKM. The CDR3 totals 16 residues. The ends were cut back, 5 bases at V and 4 bases at J, with 20 bases in the middle. The CDR3: CASSVLTGNKGTEAFF. CDR3 coding DNA: TGTGCCAGCAGTGTGCTTACAGGGAACAAGGGCACTGAAGCTTTCTTT.

The chain couples TRBV7-6 to TRBJ2-2; 8 bases fit TRBD1. Germline lookup yields CDR1 SGHVS and CDR2 FNYEAQ. V dropped 5 bases and J dropped 4; count of bases not matched to a gene: 6. This CDR3 has 15 amino acids. The CDR3 bases are TGTGCCAGCAGCCAGGACAGGGCGTCCACCGGGGAGCTGTTTTTT. The encoded protein is CASSQDRASTGELFF.

The chain employs TRBV2 and TRBJ2-1; 11 bases match TRBD2. V lost 11 bases and J lost 1; bases outside the gene matches: 16. Germline CDR1 SNHLY, CDR2 FYNNEI. The CDR3 has 18 amino acids. The CDR3 bases are TGTGCCGGACCAGTGACTAGCGGGGTGAAGGTATCCTACAATGAGCAGTTCTTC. Amino acid sequence: CAGPVTSGVKVSYNEQFF.

V usage is TRBV5-4 and J usage is TRBJ1-6; TRBD1 matches 7 bases. Germline V gene lookup returns CDR1 SGHNT and CDR2 YYREEE (reference sequence). Trimming took 4 bases from V and 10 from J; bases not matched to a gene: 17. The CDR3 is 17 residues long. CDR3 residues: CASSPSPGTAGGSPLHF. The CDR3 nucleotides are TGTGCCAGCAGCCCCTCCCCCGGGACAGCCGGCGGCTCACCCCTCCACTTT.

Here the CDR3 reads CASSKGVGGEFF. The CDR3 coding sequence is TGTGCCAGCAGCAAAGGGGTCGGGGGAGAGTTCTTT. The rearrangement links TRBV27 to TRBJ1-1, with a possible D match to TRBD1 (5 bases). The CDR3 has 12 amino acids. V was pared by 6 bases and J by 14 bases, with 19 bases between. CDR1 MNHEY and CDR2 SMNVEV come from the germline V gene (reference sequence).

The count of this clone is one. This chain uses TRBV28 with TRBJ1-5; 7 bases fit TRBD1. Trimming removed 9 bases from V and 0 bases from J; junction bases left unmatched: 8. Germline V CDR1 and CDR2: MDHEN, SYDVKM. The CDR3 contains 15 residues. This CDR3 is CASYRTGYSNQPQHF. CDR3 DNA sequence: TGTGCCAGTTACCGGACAGGCTATAGCAATCAGCCCCAGCATTTT.